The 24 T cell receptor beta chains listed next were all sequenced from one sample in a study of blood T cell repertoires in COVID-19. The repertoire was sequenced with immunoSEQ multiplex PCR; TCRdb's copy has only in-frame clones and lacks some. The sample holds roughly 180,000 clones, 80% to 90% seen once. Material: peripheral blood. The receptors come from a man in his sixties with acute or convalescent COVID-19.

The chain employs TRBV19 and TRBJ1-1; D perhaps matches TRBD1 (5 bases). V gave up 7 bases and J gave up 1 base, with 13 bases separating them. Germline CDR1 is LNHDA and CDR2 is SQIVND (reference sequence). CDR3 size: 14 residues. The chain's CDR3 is CASINQGRNTEAFF. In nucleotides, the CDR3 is TGTGCCAGTATCAACCAGGGTAGGAACACTGAAGCTTTCTTT.

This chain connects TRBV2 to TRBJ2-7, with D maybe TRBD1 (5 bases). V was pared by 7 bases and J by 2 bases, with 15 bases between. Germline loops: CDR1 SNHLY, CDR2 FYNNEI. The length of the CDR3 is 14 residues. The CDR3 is CASKNDRYTYEQYF. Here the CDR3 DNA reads TGTGCCAGCAAAAATGACAGATACACCTACGAGCAGTACTTC. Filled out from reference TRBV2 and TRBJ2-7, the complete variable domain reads EPEVTQTPSHQVTQMGQEVILRCVPISNHLYFYWYRQILGQKVEFLVSFYNNEISEKSEIFDDQFSVERPDGSNFTLKIRSTKLEDSAMYFCASKNDRYTYEQYFGPGTRLTVT.

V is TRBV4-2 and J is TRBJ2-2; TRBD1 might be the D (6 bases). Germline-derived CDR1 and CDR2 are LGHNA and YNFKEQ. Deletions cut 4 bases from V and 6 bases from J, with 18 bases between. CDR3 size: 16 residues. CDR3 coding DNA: TGTGCCAGCAGCCTCCCGACAGGCCGGCACGCCGGGGAGCTGTTTTTT. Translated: CASSLPTGRHAGELFF.

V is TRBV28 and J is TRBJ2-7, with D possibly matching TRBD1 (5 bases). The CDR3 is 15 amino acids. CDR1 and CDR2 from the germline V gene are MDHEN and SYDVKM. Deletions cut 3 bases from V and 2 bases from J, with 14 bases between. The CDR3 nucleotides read TGTGCCAGCAGTTTGAGGACACCCTTTACCTACGAGCAGTACTTC. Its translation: CASSLRTPFTYEQYF.

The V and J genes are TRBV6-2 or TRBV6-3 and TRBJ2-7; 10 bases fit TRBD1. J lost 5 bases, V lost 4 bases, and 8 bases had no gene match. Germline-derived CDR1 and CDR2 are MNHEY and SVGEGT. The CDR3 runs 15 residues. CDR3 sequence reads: CASSSRSGQGHEQYF. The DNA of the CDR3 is TGTGCCAGCAGTTCTAGGTCGGGACAGGGGCACGAGCAGTACTTC.

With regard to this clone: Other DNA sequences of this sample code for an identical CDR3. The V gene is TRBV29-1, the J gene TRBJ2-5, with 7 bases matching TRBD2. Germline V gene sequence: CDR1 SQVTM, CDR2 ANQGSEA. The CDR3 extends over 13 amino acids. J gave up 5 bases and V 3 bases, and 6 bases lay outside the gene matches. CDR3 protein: CSVDRLAGETQYF. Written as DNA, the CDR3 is TGCAGCGTTGACCGACTAGCTGGTGAGACCCAGTACTTC. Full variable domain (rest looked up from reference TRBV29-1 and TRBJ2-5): SAVISQKPSRDICQRGTSLTIQCQVDSQVTMMFWYRQQPGQSLTLIATANQGSEATYESGFVIDKFPISRPNLTFSTLTVSNMSPEDSSIYLCSVDRLAGETQYFGPGTRLLVL.

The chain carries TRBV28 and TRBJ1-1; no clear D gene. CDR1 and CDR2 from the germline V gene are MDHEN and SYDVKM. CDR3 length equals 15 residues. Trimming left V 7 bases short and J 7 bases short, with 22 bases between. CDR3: CASIPGWARLGEAFF. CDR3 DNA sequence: TGTGCCAGCATACCCGGATGGGCCCGATTAGGTGAAGCTTTCTTT.

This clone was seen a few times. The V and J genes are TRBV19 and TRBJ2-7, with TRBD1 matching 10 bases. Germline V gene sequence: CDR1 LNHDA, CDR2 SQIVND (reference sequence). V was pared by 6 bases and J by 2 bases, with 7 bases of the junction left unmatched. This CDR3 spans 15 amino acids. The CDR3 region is CASRPGQGLTYEQYF. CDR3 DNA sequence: TGTGCCAGTAGACCGGGACAGGGGCTAACCTACGAGCAGTACTTC.

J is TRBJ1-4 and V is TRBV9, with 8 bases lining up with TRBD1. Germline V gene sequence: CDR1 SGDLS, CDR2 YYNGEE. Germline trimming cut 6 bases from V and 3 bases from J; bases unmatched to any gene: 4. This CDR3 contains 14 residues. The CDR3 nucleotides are TGTGCCAGCAACAAACAGGGGGCTAATGAAAAACTGTTTTTT. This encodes CASNKQGANEKLFF.

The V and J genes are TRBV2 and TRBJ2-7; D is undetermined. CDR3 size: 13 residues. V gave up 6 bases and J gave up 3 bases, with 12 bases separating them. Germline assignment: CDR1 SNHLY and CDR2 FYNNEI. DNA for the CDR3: TGTGCCAGCAGAACCAACAGCCTCTACGAGCAGTACTTC. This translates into CASRTNSLYEQYF.

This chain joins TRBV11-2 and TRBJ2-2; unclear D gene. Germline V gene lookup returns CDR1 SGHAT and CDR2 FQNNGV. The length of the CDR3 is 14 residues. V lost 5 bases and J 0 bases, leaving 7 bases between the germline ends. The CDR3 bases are TGTGCCAGCAGCCTACTAACGAACACCGGGGAGCTGTTTTTT. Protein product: CASSLLTNTGELFF.

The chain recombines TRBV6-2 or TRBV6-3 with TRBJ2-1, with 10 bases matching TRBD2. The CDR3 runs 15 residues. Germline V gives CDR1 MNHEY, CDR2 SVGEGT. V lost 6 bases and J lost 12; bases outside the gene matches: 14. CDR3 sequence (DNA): TGTGCCAGCAGCAACTGGCTAGCGGGAGCACGGGGGCAGTTCTTC. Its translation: CASSNWLAGARGQFF.

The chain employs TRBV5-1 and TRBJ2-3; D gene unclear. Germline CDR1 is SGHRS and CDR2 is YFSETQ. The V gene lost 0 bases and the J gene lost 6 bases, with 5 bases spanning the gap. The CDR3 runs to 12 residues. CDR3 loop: CASSLARDTQYF. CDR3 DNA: TGCGCCAGCAGCTTGGCTCGGGATACGCAGTATTTT.

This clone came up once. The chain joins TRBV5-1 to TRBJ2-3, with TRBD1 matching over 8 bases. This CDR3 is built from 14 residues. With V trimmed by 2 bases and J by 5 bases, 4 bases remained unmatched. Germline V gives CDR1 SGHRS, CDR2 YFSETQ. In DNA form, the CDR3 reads TGCGCCAGCAGCTTCCAGGGGGCGATAGATACGCAGTATTTT. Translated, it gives CASSFQGAIDTQYF.

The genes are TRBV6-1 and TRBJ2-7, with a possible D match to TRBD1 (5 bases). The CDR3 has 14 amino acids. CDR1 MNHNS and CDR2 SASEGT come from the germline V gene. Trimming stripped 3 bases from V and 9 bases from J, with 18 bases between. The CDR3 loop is CASSDTGALLRQYF. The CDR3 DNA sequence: TGTGCCAGCAGTGATACAGGAGCCCTACTGCGGCAGTACTTC.

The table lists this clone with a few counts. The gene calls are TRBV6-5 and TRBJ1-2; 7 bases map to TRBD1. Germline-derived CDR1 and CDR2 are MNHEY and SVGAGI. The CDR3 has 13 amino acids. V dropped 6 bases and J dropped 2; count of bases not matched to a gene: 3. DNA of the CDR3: TGTGCCAGCAGCCTGGGACAGAACTATGGCTACACCTTC. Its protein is CASSLGQNYGYTF.

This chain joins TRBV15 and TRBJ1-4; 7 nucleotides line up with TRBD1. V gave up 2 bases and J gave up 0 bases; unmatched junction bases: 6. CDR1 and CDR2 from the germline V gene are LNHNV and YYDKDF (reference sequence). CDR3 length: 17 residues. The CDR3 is CATSRTGTVATNEKLFF. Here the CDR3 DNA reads TGTGCCACCAGCAGAACAGGGACAGTCGCAACTAATGAAAAACTGTTTTTT.

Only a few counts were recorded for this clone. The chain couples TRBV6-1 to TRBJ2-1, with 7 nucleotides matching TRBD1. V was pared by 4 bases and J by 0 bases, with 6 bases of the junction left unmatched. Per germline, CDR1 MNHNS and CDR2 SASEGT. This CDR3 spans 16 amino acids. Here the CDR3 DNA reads TGTGCCAGCAGTGGAACGACAGGGAGCTCCTACAATGAGCAGTTCTTC. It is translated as CASSGTTGSSYNEQFF.

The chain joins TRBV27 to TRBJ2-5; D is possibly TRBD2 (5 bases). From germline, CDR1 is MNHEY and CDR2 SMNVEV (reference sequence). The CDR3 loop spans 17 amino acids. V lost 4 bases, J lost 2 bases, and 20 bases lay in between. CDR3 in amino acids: CASSSLVPGLRQETQYF. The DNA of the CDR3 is TGTGCCAGCAGTTCCCTTGTCCCGGGATTACGACAAGAGACCCAGTACTTC.

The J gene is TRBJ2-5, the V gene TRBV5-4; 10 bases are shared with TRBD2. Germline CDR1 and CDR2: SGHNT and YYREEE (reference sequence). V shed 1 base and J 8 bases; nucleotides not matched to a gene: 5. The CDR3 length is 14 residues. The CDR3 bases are TGTGCCAGCAGCTTGCATAGCGGGGGGCTTACCCAGTACTTC. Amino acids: CASSLHSGGLTQYF.

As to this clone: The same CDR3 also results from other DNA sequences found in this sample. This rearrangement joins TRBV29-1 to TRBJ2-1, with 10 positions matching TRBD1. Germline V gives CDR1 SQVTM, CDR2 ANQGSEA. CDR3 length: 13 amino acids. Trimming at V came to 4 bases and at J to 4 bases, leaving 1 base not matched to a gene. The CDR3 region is CSVGTGGYNEQFF. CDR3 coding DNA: TGCAGCGTTGGGACAGGGGGGTACAATGAGCAGTTCTTC.

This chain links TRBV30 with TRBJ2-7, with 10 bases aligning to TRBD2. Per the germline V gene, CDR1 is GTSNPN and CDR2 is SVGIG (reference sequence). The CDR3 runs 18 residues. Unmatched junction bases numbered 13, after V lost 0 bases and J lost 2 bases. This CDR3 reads CAWSVARTSGKGTYEQYF. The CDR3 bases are TGTGCCTGGAGTGTGGCTAGGACTAGCGGCAAGGGGACCTACGAGCAGTACTTC.

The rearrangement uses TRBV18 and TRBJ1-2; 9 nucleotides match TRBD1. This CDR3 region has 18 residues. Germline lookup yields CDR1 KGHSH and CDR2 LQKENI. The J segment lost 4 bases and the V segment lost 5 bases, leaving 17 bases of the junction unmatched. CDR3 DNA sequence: TGTGCCAGCTCATTCCGACCTCCGGGACAGGGTAGTTCCTATGGCTACACCTTC. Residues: CASSFRPPGQGSSYGYTF.

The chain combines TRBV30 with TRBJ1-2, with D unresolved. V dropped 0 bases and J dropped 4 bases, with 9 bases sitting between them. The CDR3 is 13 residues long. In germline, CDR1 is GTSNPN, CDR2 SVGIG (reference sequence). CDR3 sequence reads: CAWSVRVRYGYTF. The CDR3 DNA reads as TGTGCCTGGAGTGTACGGGTCCGCTATGGCTACACCTTC.